Listed below are T cell receptor beta chains from one sample, sequenced in a study of blood T cell repertoires in COVID-19. TCRdb keeps only in-frame clones here, not all; method: immunoSEQ multiplex PCR. The data show roughly 170,000 clones, approximately 90% seen once. The source material was peripheral blood. Source of these receptors: a man aged 55 to 69 with acute or convalescent COVID-19. CDR3s include the opening cysteine and the closing phenylalanine or tryptophan. Fields, in order: D gene, V gene, J gene, clone size, CDR3 length, CDR3 DNA, CDR3 protein. The D gene is left open where the match is weak. Where a row states a size, it is once, few, many or the class of an expanded clone; other rows omit it.

D: -; V: TRBV25-1; J: TRBJ2-5; size: once; length: 16; DNA: TGTGCCAGCAGACCCGAGGGGGGGGTCTTCCAAGAGACCCAGTACTTC; CDR3: CASRPEGGVFQETQYF
D: -; V: TRBV10-3; J: TRBJ1-2; size: -; length: 18; DNA: TGTGCCATCAGGGAGGGTTCGGGACAAGGGGGGGATATGAATGGCTACACCTTC; CDR3: CAIREGSGQGGDMNGYTF
D: -; V: TRBV5-1; J: TRBJ1-4; size: -; length: 13; DNA: TGCGCCAGCCGACTTGTAGGTAATGAAAAACTGTTTTTT; CDR3: CASRLVGNEKLFF
D: TRBD1; V: TRBV7-9; J: TRBJ1-1; size: -; length: 15; DNA: TGTGCCAGCAGCGCCAGGACAGGGAAGAACACTGAAGCTTTCTTT; CDR3: CASSARTGKNTEAFF
D: TRBD2; V: TRBV5-1; J: TRBJ2-3; size: -; length: 17; DNA: TGCGCCAGCAGCCCGCCCTCTAGCGGGACTAGCACAGATACGCAGTATTTT; CDR3: CASSPPSSGTSTDTQYF
D: TRBD1; V: TRBV5-6; J: TRBJ2-1; size: -; length: 14; DNA: TGTGCCAGCAGCCCCTGGACAGGGGACGGTGAGCAGTTCTTC; CDR3: CASSPWTGDGEQFF
D: TRBD1; V: TRBV29-1; J: TRBJ1-3; size: -; length: 14; DNA: TGCAGCGTCTCCAGGGGGAACTCTGGAAACACCATATATTTT; CDR3: CSVSRGNSGNTIYF
D: TRBD2; V: TRBV19; J: TRBJ2-7; size: few; length: 16; DNA: TGTGCCAGTAGTGGGGGAGGGACTAGCGGCTCCTACGAGCAGTACTTC; CDR3: CASSGGGTSGSYEQYF
D: -; V: TRBV5-6; J: TRBJ1-5; size: -; length: 14; DNA: TGTGCCAGCAGCGTAGGACAGATCAATCAGCCCCAGCATTTT; CDR3: CASSVGQINQPQHF
D: TRBD2; V: TRBV10-3; J: TRBJ2-1; size: -; length: 17; DNA: TGTGCCATCAGTGATGGACTAGCGGGAGGGCACGACAATGAGCAGTTCTTC; CDR3: CAISDGLAGGHDNEQFF
D: -; V: TRBV2; J: TRBJ1-2; size: -; length: 14; DNA: TGTGCCAGCAGTGGACTGAGAGCTAACTATGGCTACACCTTC; CDR3: CASSGLRANYGYTF
D: -; V: TRBV20-1; J: TRBJ2-7; size: -; length: 9; DNA: TGCAGTGCCATTTACGAGCAGTACTTC; CDR3: CSAIYEQYF
D: -; V: TRBV19; J: TRBJ1-3; size: -; length: 14; DNA: TGTGCCAGTAGTCACAGGGTCGCGGAAAACACCATATATTTT; CDR3: CASSHRVAENTIYF
D: -; V: TRBV2; J: TRBJ1-2; size: -; length: 13; DNA: TGTGCCAGCAGTGAAGGCAGGGGAGTGGGCTACACCTTC; CDR3: CASSEGRGVGYTF
D: -; V: TRBV19; J: TRBJ1-2; size: -; length: 13; DNA: TGTGCCAGTAGTATGAGCACAGACGATGGCTACACCTTC; CDR3: CASSMSTDDGYTF
D: -; V: TRBV6-5; J: TRBJ1-1; size: -; length: 13; DNA: TGTGCCAGCACCACGGACAGGAACACTGAAGCTTTCTTT; CDR3: CASTTDRNTEAFF
D: -; V: TRBV18; J: TRBJ1-1; size: -; length: 14; DNA: TGTGCCAGCTCACCGGGGGCGGGGGCCACTGAAGCTTTCTTT; CDR3: CASSPGAGATEAFF
D: TRBD2; V: TRBV18; J: TRBJ2-2; size: -; length: 16; DNA: TGTGCCAGCTCACCTGGACTAGCGGGAAGGGCCGGGGAGCTGTTTTTT; CDR3: CASSPGLAGRAGELFF
D: -; V: TRBV5-4; J: TRBJ1-1; size: -; length: 15; DNA: TGTGCCAGCAGCACCAGGGAAAGGGCGAGCACTGAAGCTTTCTTT; CDR3: CASSTRERASTEAFF
D: -; V: TRBV24-1; J: TRBJ1-2; size: once; length: 15; DNA: TGTGCCACCAGTGATCGGAACGGGCCCCGAGGGGGCTACACCTTC; CDR3: CATSDRNGPRGGYTF
D: TRBD2; V: TRBV7-2; J: TRBJ2-1; size: -; length: 16; DNA: TGTGCCAGCAGCTCCGGGGGAGCGGGGGGTTACAATGAGCAGTTCTTC; CDR3: CASSSGGAGGYNEQFF
D: -; V: TRBV19; J: TRBJ1-4; size: -; length: 16; DNA: TGTGCCAGTAGTGGCGGCAGAGCTTCCGATAATGAAAAACTGTTTTTT; CDR3: CASSGGRASDNEKLFF
D: -; V: TRBV7-9; J: TRBJ1-1; size: -; length: 13; DNA: TGTGCCAGCAGCCCCCGGGATAACACTGAAGCTTTCTTT; CDR3: CASSPRDNTEAFF
D: TRBD1; V: TRBV7-9; J: TRBJ1-2; size: -; length: 14; DNA: TGTGCCAGCAGCTTAGTCCGGGACAGCTATGGCTACACCTTC; CDR3: CASSLVRDSYGYTF
D: TRBD1; V: TRBV4-1; J: TRBJ2-2; size: -; length: 15; DNA: TGCGCCAGCAGCCCGACAGGGACCAACACCGGGGAGCTGTTTTTT; CDR3: CASSPTGTNTGELFF
D: -; V: TRBV30; J: TRBJ2-2; size: -; length: 15; DNA: TGTGCCCGGGGTGAAAAGCGCGCGAACACCGGGGAGCTGTTTTTT; CDR3: CARGEKRANTGELFF
D: TRBD1; V: TRBV27; J: TRBJ1-2; size: -; length: 15; DNA: TGTGCCAGCAGCCCTACAGGGGGAGTCGCGGATGGCTACACCTTC; CDR3: CASSPTGGVADGYTF
D: TRBD1; V: TRBV10-3; J: TRBJ1-2; size: -; length: 16; DNA: TGTGCCATTACTCGACAGGGGATGGGTACCGGTGGAGGCTACACCTTC; CDR3: CAITRQGMGTGGGYTF
D: -; V: TRBV6-6; J: TRBJ1-2; size: -; length: 12; DNA: TGTGCCAGCAGCCAGAAGGGGCCAGGCTACACCTTC; CDR3: CASSQKGPGYTF
D: TRBD1; V: TRBV30; J: TRBJ1-3; size: -; length: 12; DNA: TGTGCCTGGAGTTCGGGACAGGACACCATATATTTT; CDR3: CAWSSGQDTIYF
D: TRBD1; V: TRBV6-5; J: TRBJ1-4; size: -; length: 16; DNA: TGTGCCAGCCGGTACTCCCAACAGGGGTCTTGGGAAAAACTGTTTTTT; CDR3: CASRYSQQGSWEKLFF
D: TRBD2; V: TRBV24-1; J: TRBJ2-1; size: -; length: 16; DNA: TGTGCCACCAGTGACCTAAGACTAGCGGGAGTGAATGAGCAGTTCTTC; CDR3: CATSDLRLAGVNEQFF
D: TRBD1; V: TRBV7-3; J: TRBJ2-7; size: -; length: 13; DNA: TGTGCCAGCAGCACCGGGACAGGTTCCGAGCAGTACTTC; CDR3: CASSTGTGSEQYF
D: TRBD2; V: TRBV25-1; J: TRBJ2-1; size: -; length: 15; DNA: TGTGCCAGCAGTGAATCTAGCGGGGGGAGGAATGAGCAGTTCTTC; CDR3: CASSESSGGRNEQFF
D: -; V: TRBV6-5; J: TRBJ1-5; size: -; length: 15; DNA: TGTGCCAGCAGTTACGCGGGGGGAGGCAATCAGCCCCAGCATTTT; CDR3: CASSYAGGGNQPQHF
D: -; V: TRBV6-1; J: TRBJ1-6; size: -; length: 18; DNA: TGTGCCAGCAGTGACGAGGGTAGCAGCCGCTCCTATAATTCACCCCTCCACTTT; CDR3: CASSDEGSSRSYNSPLHF
D: -; V: TRBV5-1; J: TRBJ2-1; size: -; length: 15; DNA: TGCGCCAGCAGCTTGTCTACAGACTCCTACAATGAGCAGTTCTTC; CDR3: CASSLSTDSYNEQFF
D: -; V: TRBV21-1; J: TRBJ1-5; size: -; length: 15; DNA: TGTGCCAGCAGCAAACGCACGGACACTTATCAGCCCCAGCATTTT; CDR3: CASSKRTDTYQPQHF
D: TRBD2; V: TRBV14; J: TRBJ2-1; size: -; length: 14; DNA: TGTGCCAGCAGCCCTAGCGGGAGGTTCGGGGAGCAGTTCTTC; CDR3: CASSPSGRFGEQFF
D: -; V: TRBV6-5; J: TRBJ1-4; size: -; length: 15; DNA: TGTGCCAGCAGCACCTTGACAGGCCGTTTGGAAAAACTGTTTTTT; CDR3: CASSTLTGRLEKLFF
D: TRBD2; V: TRBV6-2/TRBV6-3; J: TRBJ2-2; size: few; length: 15; DNA: TGTGCCAGCAGCCCGACTAGCGGGAATACCGGGGAGCTGTTTTTT; CDR3: CASSPTSGNTGELFF
D: TRBD1; V: TRBV19; J: TRBJ1-2; size: -; length: 11; DNA: TGTGCCAGTCATCAGGGGGTTGGCTACACCTTC; CDR3: CASHQGVGYTF
D: -; V: TRBV7-2; J: TRBJ1-3; size: -; length: 17; DNA: TGTGCCAGCAGCTTATCAGGCAGGGGATGGTCCGGAAACACCATATATTTT; CDR3: CASSLSGRGWSGNTIYF
D: TRBD1; V: TRBV5-1; J: TRBJ1-1; size: -; length: 15; DNA: TGCGCCTCTAGGGGGACAGGGTATGGAAACACTGAAGCTTTCTTT; CDR3: CASRGTGYGNTEAFF
D: -; V: TRBV5-4; J: TRBJ2-3; size: -; length: 14; DNA: TGTGCCAGCAGCCTTGCGGCCCGCACAGATACGCAGTATTTT; CDR3: CASSLAARTDTQYF
D: -; V: TRBV24-1; J: TRBJ2-3; size: -; length: 15; DNA: TGTGCCACCAGTGATCCCCGTACTAGCACAGATACGCAGTATTTT; CDR3: CATSDPRTSTDTQYF
D: TRBD1; V: TRBV18; J: TRBJ1-5; size: -; length: 15; DNA: TGTGCCAGCTCTGACGGACAGGGGGTCGATCAGCCCCAGCATTTT; CDR3: CASSDGQGVDQPQHF
D: -; V: TRBV4-2; J: TRBJ1-1; size: -; length: 14; DNA: TGTGCCAGCAGCCAAGCCCGCTCGGGTACTGAAGCTTTCTTT; CDR3: CASSQARSGTEAFF
D: TRBD1; V: TRBV14; J: TRBJ1-1; size: -; length: 14; DNA: TGTGCCAGCAGCCAAGGACAGGGGGGCACTGAAGCTTTCTTT; CDR3: CASSQGQGGTEAFF
D: TRBD1; V: TRBV9; J: TRBJ2-5; size: few; length: 14; DNA: TGTGCCAGCAGCGTCGGACAGGGACAAGAGACCCAGTACTTC; CDR3: CASSVGQGQETQYF
D: -; V: TRBV6-5; J: TRBJ1-5; size: -; length: 12; DNA: TGTGCCAGCAACAACAGGGCTCAGCCCCAGCATTTT; CDR3: CASNNRAQPQHF
D: -; V: TRBV7-2; J: TRBJ1-2; size: few; length: 14; DNA: TGTGCCAGCAGCTTAACGGACAGTAACTATGGCTACACCTTC; CDR3: CASSLTDSNYGYTF
D: -; V: TRBV11-2; J: TRBJ1-5; size: -; length: 13; DNA: TGTGCCAGCAGCTTGGGCATTAATCAGCCCCAGCATTTT; CDR3: CASSLGINQPQHF
D: -; V: TRBV12-5; J: TRBJ2-1; size: -; length: 13; DNA: TGTGCTAGTGGTTTGGTAATCGGGGGTGAGCAGTTCTTC; CDR3: CASGLVIGGEQFF
D: -; V: TRBV2; J: TRBJ2-7; size: -; length: 11; DNA: TGTGCCAGCAGTCCCCACTACGAGCAGTACTTC; CDR3: CASSPHYEQYF
D: -; V: TRBV7-9; J: TRBJ1-1; size: -; length: 14; DNA: TGTGCCAGCAGCTTGGGGCAGCCGAACACTGAAGCTTTCTTT; CDR3: CASSLGQPNTEAFF
D: TRBD1; V: TRBV27; J: TRBJ1-5; size: -; length: 18; DNA: TGTGCCAGCAGTTTAAATTCGGGACAGTTTTATAGCAATCAGCCCCAGCATTTT; CDR3: CASSLNSGQFYSNQPQHF
D: -; V: TRBV6-5; J: TRBJ2-7; size: -; length: 14; DNA: TGTGCCAGCAGTTACTCTGCCAACACCTACGAGCAGTACTTC; CDR3: CASSYSANTYEQYF
D: TRBD1; V: TRBV19; J: TRBJ2-4; size: -; length: 15; DNA: TGTGCCAGTAGTGCTACCGGGACAGGGGTATACATTCAGTACTTC; CDR3: CASSATGTGVYIQYF
D: -; V: TRBV14; J: TRBJ1-2; size: -; length: 15; DNA: TGTGCCAGCAGCCAGACCACAGGCGCCTCCTATGGCTACACCTTC; CDR3: CASSQTTGASYGYTF